The next 11 T cell receptor beta chains were all read from a single sample in a study of control samples from healthy donors and cancer patients. Sequenced by immunoSEQ multiplex PCR; TCRdb stores in-frame clones only, minus some. In the table there are some 130,000 clones, 90% of which are singletons. The specimen sequenced was blood. These receptors all come from a young man in good health.

This chain links TRBV5-1 with TRBJ1-6; D is possibly TRBD1 (5 bases). CDR3 length: 16 residues. CDR1 SGHRS and CDR2 YFSETQ come from the germline V gene. The V gene lost 4 bases and the J gene lost 9 bases, with 20 bases spanning the gap. CDR3 amino acids: CASSLGQQRGISPLHF. CDR3 nucleotide sequence: TGCGCCAGCAGCCTTGGCCAGCAGCGGGGGATTTCACCCCTCCACTTT.

This clone was found once. This specimen includes other DNA sequences encoding the same CDR3. The V gene is TRBV5-1, the J gene TRBJ2-1, with TRBD1 identical over 8 bases. Trimming cost V 1 base and J 3 bases; bases outside gene matches: 0. The CDR3 loop spans 14 amino acids. The germline V gene has CDR1 SGHRS and CDR2 YFSETQ. CDR3 bases: TGCGCCAGCAGCTTGACAGGGGGCTACAATGAGCAGTTCTTC. This gives the protein CASSLTGGYNEQFF.

The V gene is TRBV6-5, the J gene TRBJ1-2; TRBD1 matches 7 bases. V gave up 5 bases and J gave up 5 bases; unmatched junction bases: 11. The CDR3 totals 15 residues. Germline V gene data show CDR1 as MNHEY and CDR2 as SVGAGI. CDR3 loop: CASSPRRQGSYGYTF. The CDR3 nucleotides are TGTGCCAGCAGTCCAAGAAGACAGGGATCATATGGCTACACCTTC.

The CDR3 sequence: CASSLGLAGGDTQYF. CDR3 nucleotides: TGTGCCAGCAGCCTGGGACTAGCGGGTGGAGATACGCAGTATTTT. This chain links TRBV7-3 with TRBJ2-3; 12 bases match TRBD2. Germline CDR1 SGHTA, CDR2 FQGTGA. The CDR3 contains 15 residues. Germline trimming cut 5 bases from V and 5 bases from J; bases unmatched to any gene: 5.

The gene calls are TRBV6-5 and TRBJ1-2, with no clear D. This CDR3 spans 13 amino acids. Trimming pared 6 bases from V and 4 bases from J, leaving 12 bases between. CDR1 and CDR2 from the germline V gene are MNHEY and SVGAGI. In nucleotides, the CDR3 is TGTGCCAGCAGGATCTTAGGGTTCTATGGCTACACCTTC. This encodes CASRILGFYGYTF.

V gene TRBV9 combines with J gene TRBJ2-7; 7 bases fit TRBD1. J was trimmed by 4 bases and V by 0 bases; bases with no gene match: 10. Looked up from germline, CDR1 is SGDLS and CDR2 is YYNGEE. The CDR3 extends over 16 amino acids. CDR3 nucleotides: TGTGCCAGCAGCGTAGCCGCCGGGACAGCCCTTTACGAGCAGTACTTC. This gives the protein CASSVAAGTALYEQYF. The full variable domain, in which reference TRBV9 and TRBJ2-7 provide the parts outside the CDR3, is DSGVTQTPKHLITATGQRVTLRCSPRSGDLSVYWYQQSLDQGLQFLIQYYNGEERAKGNILERFSAQQFPDLHSELNLSSLELGDSALYFCASSVAAGTALYEQYFGPGTRLTVT.

This chain connects TRBV3-1 (or the pseudogene TRBV3-2) to TRBJ2-1, with 10 bases identical to TRBD2. This CDR3 has 14 residues. J gave up 10 bases and V 1 base, and 4 bases lay outside the gene matches. Germline V gene lookup returns CDR1 LGHDT and CDR2 YNNKEL (reference sequence). CDR3 loop: CASSQGSLAGEQFF. Here the CDR3 DNA reads TGTGCCAGCAGCCAAGGTTCACTAGCGGGAGAGCAGTTCTTC.

The chain recombines TRBV21-1 with TRBJ2-7; TRBD2 reflects the table's D call only, with no check against the DNA. TRBV21-1 is a pseudogene segment. The CDR3 is 18 amino acids. Here the CDR3 reads CASSNPFLAGVLTYEQYV. CDR3 in DNA: TGTGCCAGCAGCAACCCCTTTCTAGCGGGGGTATTAACCTACGAGCAGTACGTC.

V is TRBV28 and J is TRBJ2-2; TRBD2 matches 8 bases. Trimming cost V 5 bases and J 3 bases; bases outside gene matches: 5. Germline V gene sequence: CDR1 MDHEN, CDR2 SYDVKM. The CDR3 has 15 residues. CDR3 protein: CASSPGTRDTGELFF. The CDR3 nucleotides read TGTGCCAGCAGTCCCGGGACTAGAGACACCGGGGAGCTGTTTTTT. The variable domain in full, with the rest retrieved from reference TRBV28 and TRBJ2-2, is DVKVTQSSRYLVKRTGEKVFLECVQDMDHENMFWYRQDPGLGLRLIYFSYDVKMKEKGDIPEGYSVSREKKERFSLILESASTNQTSMYLCASSPGTRDTGELFFGEGSRLTVL.

The rearrangement joins TRBV7-3 to TRBJ2-3, with D perhaps TRBD1 or TRBD2 (5 bases each). Germline V gene lookup returns CDR1 SGHTA and CDR2 FQGTGA. The CDR3 totals 15 residues. Trimming took 5 bases from V and 6 from J, leaving 18 bases between them. The CDR3 loop is CASSDLGTPTDTQYF. In DNA, the CDR3 is TGTGCCAGCAGCGACCTTGGGACCCCTACTGATACGCAGTATTTT.

V is TRBV7-9 and J is TRBJ1-1; D unresolved. Germline V gene data show CDR1 as SEHNR and CDR2 as FQNEAQ (reference sequence). This CDR3 region has 15 residues. Trimming cost V 2 bases and J 1 base, with 11 bases left between them. For the CDR3, the DNA is TGTGCCAGCAGCTTAACCTGGGTCCAGAACACTGAAGCTTTCTTT. It translates to CASSLTWVQNTEAFF.